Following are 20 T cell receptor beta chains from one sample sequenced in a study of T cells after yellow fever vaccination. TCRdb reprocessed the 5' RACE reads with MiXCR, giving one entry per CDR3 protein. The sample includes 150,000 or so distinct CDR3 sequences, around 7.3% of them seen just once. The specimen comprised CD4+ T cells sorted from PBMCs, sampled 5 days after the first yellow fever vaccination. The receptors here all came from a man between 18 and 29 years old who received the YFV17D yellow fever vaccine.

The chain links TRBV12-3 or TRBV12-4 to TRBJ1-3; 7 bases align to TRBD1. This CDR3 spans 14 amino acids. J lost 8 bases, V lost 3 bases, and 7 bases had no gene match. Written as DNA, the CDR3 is TGTGCCAGCAGTTTGGGGACAGTCGGTCACACCATATATTTT. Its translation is CASSLGTVGHTIYF.

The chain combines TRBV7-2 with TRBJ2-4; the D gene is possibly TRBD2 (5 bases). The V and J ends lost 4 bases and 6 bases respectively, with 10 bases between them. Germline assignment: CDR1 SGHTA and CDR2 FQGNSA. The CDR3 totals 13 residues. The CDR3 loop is CASSSGDGNIQYF. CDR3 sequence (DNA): TGTGCCAGCAGCTCCGGGGATGGAAACATTCAGTACTTC.

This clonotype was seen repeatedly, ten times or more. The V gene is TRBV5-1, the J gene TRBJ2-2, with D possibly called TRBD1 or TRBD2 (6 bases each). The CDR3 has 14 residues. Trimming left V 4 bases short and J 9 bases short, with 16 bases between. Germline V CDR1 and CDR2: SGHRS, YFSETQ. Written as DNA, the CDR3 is TGCGCCAGCAGCCCGCGAGGGGGGAATAGGGAGCTGTTTTTT. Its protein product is CASSPRGGNRELFF.

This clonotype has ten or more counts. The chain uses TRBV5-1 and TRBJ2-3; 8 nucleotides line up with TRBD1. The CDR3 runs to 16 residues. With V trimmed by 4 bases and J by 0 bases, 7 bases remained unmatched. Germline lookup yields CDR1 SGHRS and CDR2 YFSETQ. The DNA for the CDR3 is TGCGCCAGCAGCGTGGTCGGGACAGGAAGCACAGATACGCAGTATTTT. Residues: CASSVVGTGSTDTQYF. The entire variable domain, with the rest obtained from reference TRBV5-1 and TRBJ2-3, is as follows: KAGVTQTPRYLIKTRGQQVTLSCSPISGHRSVSWYQQTPGQGLQFLFEYFSETQRNKGNFPGRFSGRQFSNSRSEMNVSTLELGDSALYLCASSVVGTGSTDTQYFGPGTRLTVL.

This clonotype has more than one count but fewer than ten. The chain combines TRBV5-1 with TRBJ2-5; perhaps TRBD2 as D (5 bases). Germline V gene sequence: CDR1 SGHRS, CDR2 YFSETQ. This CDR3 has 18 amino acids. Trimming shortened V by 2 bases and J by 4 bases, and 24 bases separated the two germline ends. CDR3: CASSLFLSVGRELETQYF. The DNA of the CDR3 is TGCGCCAGCAGCTTATTTCTCTCTGTCGGAAGGGAGTTAGAGACCCAGTACTTC. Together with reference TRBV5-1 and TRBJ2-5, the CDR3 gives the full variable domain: KAGVTQTPRYLIKTRGQQVTLSCSPISGHRSVSWYQQTPGQGLQFLFEYFSETQRNKGNFPGRFSGRQFSNSRSEMNVSTLELGDSALYLCASSLFLSVGRELETQYFGPGTRLLVL.

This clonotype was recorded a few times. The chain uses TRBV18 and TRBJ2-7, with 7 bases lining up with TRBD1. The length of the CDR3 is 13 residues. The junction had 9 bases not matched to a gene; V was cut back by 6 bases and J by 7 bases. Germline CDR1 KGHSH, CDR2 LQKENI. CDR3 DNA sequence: TGTGCCAGCTCCATGACAGGGACGGGGGAGCAGTACGTC. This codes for CASSMTGTGEQYV.

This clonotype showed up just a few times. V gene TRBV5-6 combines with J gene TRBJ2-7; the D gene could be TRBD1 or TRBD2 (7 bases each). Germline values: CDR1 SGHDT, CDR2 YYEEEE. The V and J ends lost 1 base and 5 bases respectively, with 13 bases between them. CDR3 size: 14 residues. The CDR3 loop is CASSLTGEGDEQYV. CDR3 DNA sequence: TGTGCCAGCAGCTTGACAGGGGAGGGAGACGAGCAGTACGTC.

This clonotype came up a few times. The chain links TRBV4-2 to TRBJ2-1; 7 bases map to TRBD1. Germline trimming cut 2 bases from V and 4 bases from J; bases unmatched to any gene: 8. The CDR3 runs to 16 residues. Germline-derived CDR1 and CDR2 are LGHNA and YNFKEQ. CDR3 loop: CASSQLPGQQYNEQFF. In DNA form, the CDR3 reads TGTGCCAGCAGCCAATTACCGGGACAGCAGTACAATGAGCAGTTCTTC.

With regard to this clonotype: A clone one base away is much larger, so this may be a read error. CDR3 amino acids: CASRTPGQGFNYGYTF. The CDR3 DNA sequence: TGTGCCAGCAGGACCCCCGGACAGGGCTTTAACTATGGCTACACCTTC. The rearrangement links TRBV28 to TRBJ1-2, with 8 positions matching TRBD1. The V and J ends lost 6 bases and 1 base, in that order; junction bases with no gene match: 10. The CDR3 consists of 16 residues. Per the germline V gene, CDR1 is MDHEN and CDR2 is SYDVKM.

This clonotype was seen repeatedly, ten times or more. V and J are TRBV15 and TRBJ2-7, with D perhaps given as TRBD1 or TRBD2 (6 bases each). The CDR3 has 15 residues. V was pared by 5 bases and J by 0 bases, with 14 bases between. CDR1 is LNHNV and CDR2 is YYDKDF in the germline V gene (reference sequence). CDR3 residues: CATSEGGGSSYEQYF. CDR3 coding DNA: TGTGCCACCAGCGAGGGGGGCGGAAGCTCCTACGAGCAGTACTTC.

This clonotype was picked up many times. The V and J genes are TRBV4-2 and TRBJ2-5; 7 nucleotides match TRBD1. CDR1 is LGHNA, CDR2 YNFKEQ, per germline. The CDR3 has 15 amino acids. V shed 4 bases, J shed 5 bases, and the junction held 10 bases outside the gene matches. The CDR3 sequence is CASSRDKDRAETQYF. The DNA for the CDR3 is TGTGCCAGCAGCCGGGATAAAGACAGGGCGGAGACCCAGTACTTC.

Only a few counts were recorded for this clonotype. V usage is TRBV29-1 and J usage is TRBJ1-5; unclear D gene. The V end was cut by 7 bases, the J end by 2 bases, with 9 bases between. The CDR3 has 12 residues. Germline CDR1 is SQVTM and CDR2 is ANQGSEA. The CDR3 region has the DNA TGCAGCGCCGCCAGTGGCAATCAGCCCCAGCATTTT. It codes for CSAASGNQPQHF.

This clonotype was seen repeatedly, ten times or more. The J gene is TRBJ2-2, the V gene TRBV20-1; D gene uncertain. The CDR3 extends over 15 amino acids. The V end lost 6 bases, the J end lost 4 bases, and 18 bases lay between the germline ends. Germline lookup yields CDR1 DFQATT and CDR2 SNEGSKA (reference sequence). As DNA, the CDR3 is TGCAGTGCATCCGGACCCAATCATGGCACCGGGGAGCTGTTTTTT. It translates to CSASGPNHGTGELFF.

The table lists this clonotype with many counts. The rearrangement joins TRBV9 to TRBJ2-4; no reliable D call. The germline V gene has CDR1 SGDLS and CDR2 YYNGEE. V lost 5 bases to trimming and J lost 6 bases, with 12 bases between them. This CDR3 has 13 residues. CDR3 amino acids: CASSTGRVNIQYF. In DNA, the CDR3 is TGTGCCAGCAGTACCGGACGGGTAAACATTCAGTACTTC.

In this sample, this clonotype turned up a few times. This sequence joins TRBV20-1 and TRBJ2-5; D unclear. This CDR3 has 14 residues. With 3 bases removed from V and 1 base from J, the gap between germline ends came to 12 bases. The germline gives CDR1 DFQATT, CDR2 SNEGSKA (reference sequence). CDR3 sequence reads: CSARIGQTQETQYF. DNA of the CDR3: TGCAGTGCTAGGATAGGGCAGACCCAAGAGACCCAGTACTTC.

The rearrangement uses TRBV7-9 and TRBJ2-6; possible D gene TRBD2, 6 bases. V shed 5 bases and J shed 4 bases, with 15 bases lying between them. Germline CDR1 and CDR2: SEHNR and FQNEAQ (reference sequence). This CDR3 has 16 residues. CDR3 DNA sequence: TGTGCCAGCAGCCCCCGGAGGGTGACGGGGGCCAACGTCCTGACTTTC. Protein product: CASSPRRVTGANVLTF.

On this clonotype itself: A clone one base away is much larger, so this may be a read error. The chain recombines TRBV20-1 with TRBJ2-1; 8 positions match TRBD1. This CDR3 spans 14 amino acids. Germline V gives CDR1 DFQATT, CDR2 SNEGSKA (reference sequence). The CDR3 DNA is TGCAGTGCTAGTAACCGACAGGGGCACAATGAGCAGTCCTTC. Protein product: CSASNRQGHNEQSF.

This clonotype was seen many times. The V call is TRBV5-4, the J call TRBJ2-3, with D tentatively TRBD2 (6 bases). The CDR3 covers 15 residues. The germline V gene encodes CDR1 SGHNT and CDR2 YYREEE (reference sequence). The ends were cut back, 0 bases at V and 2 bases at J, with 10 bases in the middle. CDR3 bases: TGTGCCAGCAGCTTGGGGGCGGGACTCACAGATACGCAGTATTTT. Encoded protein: CASSLGAGLTDTQYF.

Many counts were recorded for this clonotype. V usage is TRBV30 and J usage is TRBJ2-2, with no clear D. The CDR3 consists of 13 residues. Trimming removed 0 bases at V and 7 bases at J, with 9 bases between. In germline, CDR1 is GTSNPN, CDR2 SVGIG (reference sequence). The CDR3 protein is CAWSVAGRGELFF. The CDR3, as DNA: TGTGCCTGGAGTGTGGCAGGCCGCGGGGAGCTGTTTTTT.

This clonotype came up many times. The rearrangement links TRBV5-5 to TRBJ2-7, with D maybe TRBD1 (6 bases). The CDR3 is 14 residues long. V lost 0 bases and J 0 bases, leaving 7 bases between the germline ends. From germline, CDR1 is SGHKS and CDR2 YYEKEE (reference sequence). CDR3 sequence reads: CASSLGQDSYEQYF. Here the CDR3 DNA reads TGTGCCAGCAGCTTGGGACAGGACTCCTACGAGCAGTACTTC. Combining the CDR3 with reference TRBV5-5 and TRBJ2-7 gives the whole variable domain DAGVTQSPTHLIKTRGQQVTLRCSPISGHKSVSWYQQVLGQGPQFIFQYYEKEERGRGNFPDRFSARQFPNYSSELNVNALLLGDSALYLCASSLGQDSYEQYFGPGTRLTVT.